This T cell receptor beta chain was profiled in a study of blood T cell repertoires in COVID-19. Study in general: Samples came from the United States, Italy and Spain, spanning acute and convalescent COVID-19. Sample material is recorded as cDNA or gDNA derived from T cells, B-cell-depleted T cells, or PBMCs.

The assay was immunoSEQ multiplex PCR, and TCRdb's table has in-frame clones only and misses some. The sample lists tens of thousands of clones; 70% to 90% were seen once. Sequencing used peripheral blood. This sequence was found in a human donor in a cohort sampled during active COVID-19.

CDR3 protein: CATHDRVGETQYF. DNA of the CDR3: TGTGCCACCCATGACAGGGTAGGAGAGACCCAGTACTTC. The chain carries TRBV2 and TRBJ2-5; TRBD1 agrees at 7 bases. Germline trimming cut 10 bases from V and 4 bases from J; bases unmatched to any gene: 9. This CDR3 contains 13 residues. Per the germline V gene, CDR1 is SNHLY and CDR2 is FYNNEI.